Sequencing of this T cell receptor (beta chain) was carried out in a study of cytomegalovirus exposure and HLA in healthy donors. Study results and caveats: In an earlier analysis, productive rearrangement rates for most beta V segments clustered near 90% or 30%. The study put 150 to 200 TCR beta chains on its list as cytomegalovirus-associated. A likely sequencing artifact accounted for one observed cluster of highly shared sequence variants.

This CDR3 is 15 amino acids long. The V segment lost 5 bases and the J segment 5 bases; nucleotides outside the gene matches: 6. CDR1 and CDR2 (germline): SGHKS, YYEKEE (reference sequence). Primers for the PCR totalled 60 Vbeta and 13 Jbeta. TCRdb's copy holds only in-frame clones and misses some; the assay was immunoSEQ multiplex PCR. This sample carries about 150,000 clones, roughly 80% of them seen once, and the ten largest clones take approximately 11%. A note on this clone: Antigen: not known.

The sequencing sample was made of PBMCs. The sequence derives from a man aged 18 to 29 in good health and CMV-seropositive. V gene TRBV5-5 combines with J gene TRBJ2-2; 10 bases map to TRBD2. CDR3 region: CASRQLAGMTGELFF. The CDR3 DNA is TGTGCCAGCAGGCAACTAGCGGGAATGACCGGGGAGCTGTTTTTT.